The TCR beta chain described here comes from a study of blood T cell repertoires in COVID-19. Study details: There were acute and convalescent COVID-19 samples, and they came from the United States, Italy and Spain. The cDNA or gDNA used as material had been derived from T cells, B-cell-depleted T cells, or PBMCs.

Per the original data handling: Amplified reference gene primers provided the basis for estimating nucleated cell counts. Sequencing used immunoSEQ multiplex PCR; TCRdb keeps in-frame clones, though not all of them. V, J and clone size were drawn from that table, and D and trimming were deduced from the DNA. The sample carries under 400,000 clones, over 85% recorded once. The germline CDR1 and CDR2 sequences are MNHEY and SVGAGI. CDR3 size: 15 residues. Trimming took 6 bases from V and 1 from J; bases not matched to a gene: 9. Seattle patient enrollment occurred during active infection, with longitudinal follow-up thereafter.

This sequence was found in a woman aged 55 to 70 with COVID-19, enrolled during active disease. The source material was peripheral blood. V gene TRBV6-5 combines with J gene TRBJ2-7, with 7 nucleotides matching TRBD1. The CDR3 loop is CASSPGQPKSYEQYF. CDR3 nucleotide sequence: TGTGCCAGCAGCCCGGGACAGCCGAAATCCTACGAGCAGTACTTC.